The T cell receptor beta chain under discussion was sequenced for a study of T cell responses to AZD1222 COVID-19 vaccine. General study results and limits: Reportedly, nearly half of unique spike TCRs recognized epitopes outside B.1.351/B.1.1.7 mutations. The CD4 TCRs associated with vaccination extended across spike and predominated at 160-218 and 743-854.

Pooling was applied to second doses at about 4 or about 12 weeks. Germline-derived CDR1 and CDR2 are MNHEY and SMNVEV (reference sequence). This CDR3 is 10 amino acids long. The V and J ends lost 8 bases and 2 bases respectively, with 4 bases between them. The data were produced by immunoSEQ multiplex PCR, yet TCRdb's version contains in-frame clones alone and is incomplete. The sample has fewer than 90,000 clones, around nine tenths seen once; the top ten hold 6.5% to 8.5%. As to this clone: Its target is not known.

The source was peripheral blood, collected 28 days after the second AZD1222 dose. The chain recombines TRBV27 with TRBJ2-7; D is unresolved. The TCR was taken from an adult who received the AZD1222 COVID-19 vaccine. The CDR3 loop reads CASGAYEQYF. CDR3 DNA sequence: TGTGCCAGCGGAGCCTACGAGCAGTACTTC.